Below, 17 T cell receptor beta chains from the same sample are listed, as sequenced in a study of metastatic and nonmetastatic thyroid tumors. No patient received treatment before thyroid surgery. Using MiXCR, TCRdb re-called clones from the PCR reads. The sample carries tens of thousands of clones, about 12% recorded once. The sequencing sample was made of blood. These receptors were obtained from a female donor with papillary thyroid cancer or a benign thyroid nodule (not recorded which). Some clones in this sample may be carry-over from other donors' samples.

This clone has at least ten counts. As DNA, the CDR3 is TGTGCCAGCAGCTGGACAGGTCCGAACTATGGCTACACCTTC. This codes for CASSWTGPNYGYTF. V usage is TRBV7-9 and J usage is TRBJ1-2; 7 nucleotides align to TRBD1. Germline CDR1 is SEHNR and CDR2 is FQNEAQ (reference sequence). The CDR3 covers 14 residues. Trimming at V came to 4 bases and at J to 2 bases, leaving 4 bases not matched to a gene.

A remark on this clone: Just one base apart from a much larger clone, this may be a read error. The CDR3 DNA is TGTGCCAGCAGTAAAGCGCCAAGTGACTACGAGCAGTACTTC. The encoded protein is CASSKAPSDYEQYF. The rearrangement uses TRBV2 and TRBJ2-7; D unresolved. From germline, CDR1 is SNHLY and CDR2 FYNNEI. The CDR3 has 14 residues.

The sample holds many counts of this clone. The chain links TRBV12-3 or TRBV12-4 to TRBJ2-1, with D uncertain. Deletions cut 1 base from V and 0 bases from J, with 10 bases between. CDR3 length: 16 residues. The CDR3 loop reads CASSLDRALSYNEQFF. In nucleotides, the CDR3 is TGTGCCAGCAGTTTAGATAGAGCGCTCTCCTACAATGAGCAGTTCTTC.

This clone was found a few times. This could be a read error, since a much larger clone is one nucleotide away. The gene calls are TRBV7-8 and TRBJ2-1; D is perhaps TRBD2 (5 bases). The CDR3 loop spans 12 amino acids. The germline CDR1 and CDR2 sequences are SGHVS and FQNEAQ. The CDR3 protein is CASSLGAGELFF. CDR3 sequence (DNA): TGTGCCAGCAGTTTGGGAGCTGGTGAGCTGTTCTTC.

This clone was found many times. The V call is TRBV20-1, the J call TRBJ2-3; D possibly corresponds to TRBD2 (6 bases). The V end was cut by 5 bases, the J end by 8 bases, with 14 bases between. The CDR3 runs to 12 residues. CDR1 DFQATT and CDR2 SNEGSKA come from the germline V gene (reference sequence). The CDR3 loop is CSARRTGVTQYF. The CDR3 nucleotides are TGCAGTGCTCGCCGGACGGGAGTTACGCAGTATTTT.

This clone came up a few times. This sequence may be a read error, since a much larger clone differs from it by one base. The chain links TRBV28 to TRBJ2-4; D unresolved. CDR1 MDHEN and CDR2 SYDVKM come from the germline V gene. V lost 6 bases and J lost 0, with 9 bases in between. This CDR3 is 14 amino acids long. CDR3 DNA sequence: TGTGCCAGCAGACTTCAGCTAGCCAAAAACATTCAGTACTTC. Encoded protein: CASRLQLAKNIQYF.

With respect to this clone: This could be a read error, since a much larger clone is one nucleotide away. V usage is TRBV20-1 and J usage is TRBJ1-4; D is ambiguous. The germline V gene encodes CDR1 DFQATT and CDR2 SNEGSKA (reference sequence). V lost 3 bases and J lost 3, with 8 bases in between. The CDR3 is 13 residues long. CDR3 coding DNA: TGCAGTGCTAGTCACGGACCTAATGAAAAACTGTTTTTT. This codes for CSASHGPNEKLFF.

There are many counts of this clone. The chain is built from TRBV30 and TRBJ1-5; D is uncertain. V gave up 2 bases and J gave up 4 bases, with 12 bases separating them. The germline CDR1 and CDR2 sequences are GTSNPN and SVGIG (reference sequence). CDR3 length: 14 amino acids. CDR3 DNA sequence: TGTGCCTGGAGTAAAGGGTTAGTTAATCAGCCCCAGCATTTT. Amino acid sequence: CAWSKGLVNQPQHF.

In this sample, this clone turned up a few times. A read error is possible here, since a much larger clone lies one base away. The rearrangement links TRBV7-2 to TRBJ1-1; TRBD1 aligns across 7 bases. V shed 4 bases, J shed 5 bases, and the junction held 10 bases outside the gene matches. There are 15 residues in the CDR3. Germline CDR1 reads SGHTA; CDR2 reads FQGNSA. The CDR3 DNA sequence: TGTGCCAGCAGCTCCCCTGAAGGGGGCGTGACTGAAGCTTTCTTT. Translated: CASSSPEGGVTEAFF.

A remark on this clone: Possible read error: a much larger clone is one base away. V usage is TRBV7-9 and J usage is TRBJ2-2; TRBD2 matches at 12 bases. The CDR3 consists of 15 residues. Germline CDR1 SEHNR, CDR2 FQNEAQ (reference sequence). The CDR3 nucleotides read TGTGCCAGCAGCTCTACTAGCGGGAGGACCGTGGAGCTGTTTTTT. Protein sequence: CASSSTSGRTVELFF.

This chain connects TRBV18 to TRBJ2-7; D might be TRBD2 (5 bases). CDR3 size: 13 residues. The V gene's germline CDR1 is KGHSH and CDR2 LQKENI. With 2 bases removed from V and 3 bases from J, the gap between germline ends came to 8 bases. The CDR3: CASSPTGNYEQYF. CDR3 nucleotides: TGTGCCAGCTCACCAACCGGGAACTACGAGCAGTACTTC.

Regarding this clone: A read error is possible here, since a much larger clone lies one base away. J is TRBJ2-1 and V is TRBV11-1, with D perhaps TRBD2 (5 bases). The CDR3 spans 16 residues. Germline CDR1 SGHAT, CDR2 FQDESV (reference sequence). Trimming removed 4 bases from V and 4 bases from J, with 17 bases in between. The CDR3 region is CASSSELVVNYNEQFF. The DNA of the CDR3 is TGTGCCAGCAGCTCGGAACTAGTAGTTAATTACAATGAGCAGTTCTTC. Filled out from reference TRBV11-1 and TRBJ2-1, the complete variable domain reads EAEVAQSPRYKITEKSQAVAFWCDPISGHATLYWYRQILGQGPELLVQFQDESVVDDSQLPKDRFSAERLKGVDSTLKIQPAELGDSAMYLCASSSELVVNYNEQFFGPGTRLTVL.

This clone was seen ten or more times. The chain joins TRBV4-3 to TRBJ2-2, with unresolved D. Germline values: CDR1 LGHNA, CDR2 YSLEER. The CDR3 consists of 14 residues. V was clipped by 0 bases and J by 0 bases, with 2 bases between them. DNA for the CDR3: TGCGCCAGCAGCCAAGACGCGAACACCGGGGAGCTGTTTTTT. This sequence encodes CASSQDANTGELFF.

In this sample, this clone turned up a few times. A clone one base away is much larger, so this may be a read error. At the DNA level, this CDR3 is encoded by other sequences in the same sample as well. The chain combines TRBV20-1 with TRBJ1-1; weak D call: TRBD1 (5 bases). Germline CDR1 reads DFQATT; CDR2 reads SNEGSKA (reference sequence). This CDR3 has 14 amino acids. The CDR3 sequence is CSAQPQVMNTEAFF. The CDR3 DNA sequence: TGCAGTGCGCAGCCACAGGTGATGAACACTGAAGCTTTCTTC.

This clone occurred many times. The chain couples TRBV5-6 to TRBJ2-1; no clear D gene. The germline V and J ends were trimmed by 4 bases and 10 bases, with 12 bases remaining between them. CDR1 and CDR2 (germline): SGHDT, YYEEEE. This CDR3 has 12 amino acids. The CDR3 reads CASSQNRAEQFF. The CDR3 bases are TGTGCCAGCAGCCAGAACCGAGCAGAGCAGTTCTTC. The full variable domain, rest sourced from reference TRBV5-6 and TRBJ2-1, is DAGVTQSPTHLIKTRGQQVTLRCSPKSGHDTVSWYQQALGQGPQFIFQYYEEEERQRGNFPDRFSGHQFPNYSSELNVNALLLGDSALYLCASSQNRAEQFFGPGTRLTVL.

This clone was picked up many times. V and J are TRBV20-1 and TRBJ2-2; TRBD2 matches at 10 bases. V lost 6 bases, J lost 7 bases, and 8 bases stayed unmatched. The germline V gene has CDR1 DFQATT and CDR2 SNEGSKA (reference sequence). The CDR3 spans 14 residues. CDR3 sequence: CSAPAGGPGGELFF. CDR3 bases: TGCAGTGCCCCAGCGGGAGGGCCAGGCGGGGAGCTGTTTTTT.

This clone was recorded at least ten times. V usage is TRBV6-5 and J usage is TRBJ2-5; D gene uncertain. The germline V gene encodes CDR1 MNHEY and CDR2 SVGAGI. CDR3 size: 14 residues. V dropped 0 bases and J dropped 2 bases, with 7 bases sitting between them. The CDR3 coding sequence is TGTGCCAGCAGTTACTCGGCGGCACAAGAGACCCAGTACTTC. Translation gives CASSYSAAQETQYF.